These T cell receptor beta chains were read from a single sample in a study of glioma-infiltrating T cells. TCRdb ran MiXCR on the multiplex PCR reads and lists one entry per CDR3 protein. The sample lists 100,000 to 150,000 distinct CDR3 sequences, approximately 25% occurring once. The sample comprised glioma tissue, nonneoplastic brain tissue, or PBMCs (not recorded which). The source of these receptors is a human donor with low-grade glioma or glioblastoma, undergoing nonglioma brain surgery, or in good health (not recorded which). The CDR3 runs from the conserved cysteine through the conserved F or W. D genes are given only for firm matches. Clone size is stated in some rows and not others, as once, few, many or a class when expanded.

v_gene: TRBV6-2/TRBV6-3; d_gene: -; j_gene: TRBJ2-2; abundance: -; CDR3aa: CASSSSTRYTGALFF; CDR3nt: TGTGCCAGCAGTTCCTCTACACGTTACACCGGGGCGCTGTTTTTT
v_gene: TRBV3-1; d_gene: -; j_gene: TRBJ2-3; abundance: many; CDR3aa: CASSGAVTDTQYF; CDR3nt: TGTGCCAGCAGCGGGGCCGTGACAGATACGCAGTATTTT
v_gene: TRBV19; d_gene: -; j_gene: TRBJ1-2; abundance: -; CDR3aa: CASSIRRDGYTF; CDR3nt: TGTGCCAGTAGTATTAGGAGGGATGGCTACACCTTC
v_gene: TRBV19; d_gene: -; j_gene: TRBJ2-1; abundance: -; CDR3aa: CASSTPGLFNEQFF; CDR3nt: TGTGCCAGTAGTACACCGGGACTCTTCAATGAGCAGTTCTTC
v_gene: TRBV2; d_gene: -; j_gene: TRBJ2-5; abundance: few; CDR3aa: CASMARPQETQYF; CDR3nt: TGTGCCAGCATGGCTCGGCCGCAAGAGACCCAGTACTTC
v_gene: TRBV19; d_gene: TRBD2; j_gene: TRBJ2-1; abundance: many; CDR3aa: CASSASGRRDEQFF; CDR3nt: TGTGCCAGTAGTGCTAGCGGGAGGAGGGATGAGCAGTTCTTC
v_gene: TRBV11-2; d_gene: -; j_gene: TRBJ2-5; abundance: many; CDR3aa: CASSSGLGETQYF; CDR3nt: TGTGCCAGCAGCTCAGGACTCGGGGAGACCCAGTACTTC
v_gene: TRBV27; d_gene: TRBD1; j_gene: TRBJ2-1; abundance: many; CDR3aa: CASSRLPGQGASIYNEQFF; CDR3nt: TGTGCCAGCAGTCGACTCCCGGGACAGGGGGCTAGTATCTACAATGAGCAGTTCTTC
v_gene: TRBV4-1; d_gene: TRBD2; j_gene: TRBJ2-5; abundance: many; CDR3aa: CASSPTSDSQETQYF; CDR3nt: TGCGCCAGCAGCCCCACTAGCGACTCCCAAGAGACCCAGTACTTC
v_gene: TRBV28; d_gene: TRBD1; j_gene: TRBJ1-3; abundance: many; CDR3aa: CASSDGDRGSGNTIYF; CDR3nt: TGTGCCAGCAGTGACGGGGACAGGGGTTCCGGAAACACCATATATTTT
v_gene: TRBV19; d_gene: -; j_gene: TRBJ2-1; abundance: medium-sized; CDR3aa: CASSIQGRLYNEQFF; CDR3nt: TGTGCCAGTAGTATACAGGGGCGATTATACAATGAGCAGTTCTTC
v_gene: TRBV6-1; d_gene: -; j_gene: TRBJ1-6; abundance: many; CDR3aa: CASSEGVGGNSPLHF; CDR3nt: TGTGCCAGCAGTGAAGGAGTAGGGGGGAATTCACCCCTCCACTTT
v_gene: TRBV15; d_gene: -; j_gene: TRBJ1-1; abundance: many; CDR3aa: CATSRAEMNTEAFF; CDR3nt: TGTGCCACCAGCAGAGCAGAAATGAACACTGAAGCTTTCTTT
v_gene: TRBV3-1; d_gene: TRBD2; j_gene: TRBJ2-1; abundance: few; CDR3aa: CASIHNVAGGRFNEQFF; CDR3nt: TGTGCCAGCATCCATAACGTAGCGGGAGGGAGGTTCAATGAGCAGTTCTTC
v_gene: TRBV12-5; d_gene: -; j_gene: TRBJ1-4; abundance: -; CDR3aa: CASGRKGEATNEKLYF; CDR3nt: TGTGCTAGTGGCCGGAAAGGGGAAGCAACTAATGAAAAACTGTATTTT
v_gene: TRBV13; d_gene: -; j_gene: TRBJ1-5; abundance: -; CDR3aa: CASSFGMGNQPQHF; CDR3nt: TGTGCCAGCAGCTTTGGGATGGGTAATCAGCCCCAGCATTTT
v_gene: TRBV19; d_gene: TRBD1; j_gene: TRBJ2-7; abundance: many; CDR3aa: CASSGDRGYEQYF; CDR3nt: TGTGCCAGTAGTGGGGACAGGGGCTACGAGCAGTACTTC
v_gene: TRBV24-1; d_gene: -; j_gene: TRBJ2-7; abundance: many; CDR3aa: CATAVRYEQYF; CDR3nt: TGTGCCACCGCCGTACGATACGAGCAGTACTTC
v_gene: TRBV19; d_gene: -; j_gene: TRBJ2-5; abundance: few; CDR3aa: CGPQAIQETQYF; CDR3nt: TGTGGCCCCCAGGCGATCCAAGAGACCCAGTACTTC
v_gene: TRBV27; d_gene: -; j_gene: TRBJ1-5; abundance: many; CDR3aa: CASRAQVGFNQPQHF; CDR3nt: TGTGCCAGCAGAGCCCAAGTCGGATTCAATCAGCCCCAGCATTTT
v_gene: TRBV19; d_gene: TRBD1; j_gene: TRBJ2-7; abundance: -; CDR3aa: CASKQGGDSYEQYF; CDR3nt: TGTGCCAGTAAACAGGGGGGCGACTCCTACGAGCAGTACTTC
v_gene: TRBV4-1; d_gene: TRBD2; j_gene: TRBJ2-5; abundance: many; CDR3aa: CASSRLLAGAPQETQYF; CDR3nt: TGCGCCAGCAGTCGCCTCCTAGCGGGAGCCCCGCAAGAGACCCAGTACTTC
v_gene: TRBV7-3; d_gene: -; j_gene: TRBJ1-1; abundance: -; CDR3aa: CASSLSGGRNTEAFF; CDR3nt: TGTGCCAGCAGCTTAAGCGGGGGGAGGAACACTGAAGCTTTCTTT
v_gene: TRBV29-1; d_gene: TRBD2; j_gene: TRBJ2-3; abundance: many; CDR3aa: CSVGGLLTDTQYF; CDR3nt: TGCAGCGTCGGGGGACTACTCACAGATACGCAGTATTTT
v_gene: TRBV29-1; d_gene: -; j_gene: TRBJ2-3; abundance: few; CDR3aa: CSVEGALGGTDTQYF; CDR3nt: TGCAGCGTTGAAGGGGCTTTGGGGGGCACAGATACGCAGTATTTT
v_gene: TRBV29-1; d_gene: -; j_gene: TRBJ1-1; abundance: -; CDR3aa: CSRPPPENTEAFF; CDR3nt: TGCAGCCGTCCTCCACCAGAGAACACTGAAGCTTTCTTT
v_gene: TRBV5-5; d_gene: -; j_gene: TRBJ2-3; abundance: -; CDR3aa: CASSQTSSTDTKYF; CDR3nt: TGTGCCAGCAGCCAGACATCTAGCACAGATACGAAGTATTTT
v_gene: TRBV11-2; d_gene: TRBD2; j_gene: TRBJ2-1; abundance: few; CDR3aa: CASSLVSGRGGTNEQFF; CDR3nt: TGTGCCAGCAGCTTAGTTAGCGGGAGAGGAGGTACAAATGAGCAGTTCTTC
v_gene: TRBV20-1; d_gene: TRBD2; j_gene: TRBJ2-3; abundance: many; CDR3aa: CSAREGLAGTDTQYF; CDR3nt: TGCAGTGCTAGAGAAGGCCTAGCGGGCACAGATACGCAGTATTTT
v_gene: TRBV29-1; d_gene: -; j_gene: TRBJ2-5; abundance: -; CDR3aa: CSVDRHVLETQYF; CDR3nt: TGCAGCGTTGACAGACATGTCTTGGAGACCCAGTACTTC
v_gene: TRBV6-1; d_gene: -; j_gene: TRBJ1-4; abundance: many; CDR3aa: CASRKSATNEKLFF; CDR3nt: TGTGCCAGCAGGAAGTCGGCAACTAATGAAAAACTGTTTTTT
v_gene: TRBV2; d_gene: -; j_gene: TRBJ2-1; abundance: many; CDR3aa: CASSDTSSYNEQFF; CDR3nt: TGTGCCAGCAGTGACACGAGCTCCTACAATGAGCAGTTCTTC
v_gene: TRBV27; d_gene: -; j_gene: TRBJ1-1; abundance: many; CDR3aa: CASSPGGYLAFF; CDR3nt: TGTGCCAGCAGCCCTGGGGGGTACTTGGCTTTCTTT
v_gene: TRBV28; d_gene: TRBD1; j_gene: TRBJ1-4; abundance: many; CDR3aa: CASRNFGQGGNEKLFF; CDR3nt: TGTGCCAGCCGAAATTTCGGACAGGGCGGAAATGAAAAACTGTTTTTT
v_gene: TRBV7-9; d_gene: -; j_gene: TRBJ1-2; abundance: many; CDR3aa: CASSLVGRASGGYTF; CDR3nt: TGTGCCAGCAGCTTAGTCGGCAGGGCTTCAGGTGGCTACACCTTC
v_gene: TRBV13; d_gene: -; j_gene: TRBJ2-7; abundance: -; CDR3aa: CASSSPGFEQYF; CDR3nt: TGTGCCAGCAGCTCCCCCGGCTTCGAGCAGTACTTC
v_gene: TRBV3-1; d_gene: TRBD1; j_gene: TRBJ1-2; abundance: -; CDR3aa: CASILRTGRGYGYTF; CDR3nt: TGTGCCAGCATCCTACGGACAGGGAGGGGCTATGGCTACACCTTC
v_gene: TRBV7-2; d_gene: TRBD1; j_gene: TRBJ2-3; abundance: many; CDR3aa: CASSHDRVLTDTQYF; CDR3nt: TGTGCCAGCAGCCACGACAGGGTTCTAACAGATACGCAGTATTTT
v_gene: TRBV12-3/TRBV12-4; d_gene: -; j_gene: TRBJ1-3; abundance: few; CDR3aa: CASSFDSGTGNTIYF; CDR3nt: TGTGCCAGCAGTTTCGACTCGGGGACTGGAAACACCATATATTTT
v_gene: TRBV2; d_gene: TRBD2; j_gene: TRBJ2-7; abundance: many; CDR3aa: CASSERGVVEEQYF; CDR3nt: TGTGCCAGCAGTGAACGGGGGGTGGTGGAGGAGCAGTACTTC
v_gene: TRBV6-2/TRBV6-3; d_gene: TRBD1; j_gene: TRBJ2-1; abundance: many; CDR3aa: CASSTDRTGAYNEQFF; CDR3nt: TGTGCCAGCAGTACGGATCGGACAGGGGCCTACAATGAGCAGTTCTTC
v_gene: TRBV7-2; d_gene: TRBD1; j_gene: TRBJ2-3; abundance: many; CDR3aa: CASSPRDRGTDTQYF; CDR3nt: TGTGCCAGCAGCCCCCGGGACAGGGGCACAGATACGCAGTATTTT
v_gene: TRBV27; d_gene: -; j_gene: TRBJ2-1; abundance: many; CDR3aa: CASSFDRAPGVGEQFF; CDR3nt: TGTGCCAGCAGTTTCGACAGGGCGCCGGGAGTTGGCGAGCAGTTCTTC